The TCR beta chain under discussion was sequenced for a study of blood T cell repertoires in COVID-19. Study details: Sources were T cells, B-cell-depleted T cells, or PBMCs; the material itself was cDNA or gDNA.

TCRdb's copy holds only in-frame clones and misses some; the assay was immunoSEQ multiplex PCR. This table has roughly 430,000 clones, roughly 86% appearing once. Trimming removed 2 bases from V and 5 bases from J; junction bases left unmatched: 11. Germline V gene lookup returns CDR1 SGHAT and CDR2 FQNNGV. The CDR3 extends over 16 amino acids. Those who participated ranged in age from roughly 18 to 100 years and resided in about two dozen US areas. Cohorts were based on clinical histories the participants reported. This receptor was obtained from a woman between 40 and 50 years old with acute COVID-19. The chain has TRBV11-2 and TRBJ2-5; 7 bases align to TRBD1. Sequenced: PBMCs or T cells enriched from blood (not recorded which). This chain's CDR3 is CASSLQQGHQGETQYF. The CDR3 bases are TGTGCCAGCAGCTTACAACAGGGGCATCAAGGGGAGACCCAGTACTTC.